This T cell receptor beta chain appears in the sequencing data of a study of siplizumab effects on memory and regulatory T cells. Turning to this clone: What it binds is not known.

Using immunoSEQ multiplex PCR, the repertoire was profiled, and TCRdb retains in-frame clones only, with some absent. This table holds 100,000 to 120,000 clones, about 92% found once. Overall study findings and caveats: Siplizumab led to significantly less abundant alloreactive sequences that could be traced back to unstimulated CD4+ memory cells.

The receptor was derived from a human donor in good health. Source material: CD4+ T cells sorted from blood.

DNA for the CDR3: TGTGCCAGCAGCCAAGTCCCAGGGAACACTGAAGCTTTCTTT. This gives the protein CASSQVPGNTEAFF. This rearrangement joins TRBV4-2 to TRBJ1-1; D remains unclear. The length of the CDR3 is 14 residues. CDR1 and CDR2 (germline): LGHNA, YNFKEQ. The germline V and J ends were trimmed by 1 base and 1 base, with 7 bases remaining between them.